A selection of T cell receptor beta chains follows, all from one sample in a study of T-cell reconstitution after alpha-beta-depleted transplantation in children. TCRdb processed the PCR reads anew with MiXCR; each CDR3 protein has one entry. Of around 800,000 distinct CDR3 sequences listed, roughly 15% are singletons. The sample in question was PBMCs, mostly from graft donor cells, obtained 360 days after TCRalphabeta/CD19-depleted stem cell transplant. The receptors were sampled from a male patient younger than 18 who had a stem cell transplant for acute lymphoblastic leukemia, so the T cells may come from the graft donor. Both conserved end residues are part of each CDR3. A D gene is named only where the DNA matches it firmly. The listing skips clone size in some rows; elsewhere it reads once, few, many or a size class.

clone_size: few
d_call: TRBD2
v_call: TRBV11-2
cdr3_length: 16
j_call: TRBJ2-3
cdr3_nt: TGTGCCAGCAGCTTGGAGGGCGGGGGTAGCACAGATACGCAGTATTTT
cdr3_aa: CASSLEGGGSTDTQYF

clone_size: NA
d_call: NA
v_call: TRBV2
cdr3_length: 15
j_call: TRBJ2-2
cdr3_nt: TGTGCCAGCAGACGTGACAGAACTAACACCGGGGAGCTGTTTTTT
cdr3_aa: CASRRDRTNTGELFF

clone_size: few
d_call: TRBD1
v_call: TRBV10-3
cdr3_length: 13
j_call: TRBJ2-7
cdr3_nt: TGTGCCATATCCGGGACAGGGGCGATCGAGCAGTACTTC
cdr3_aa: CAISGTGAIEQYF

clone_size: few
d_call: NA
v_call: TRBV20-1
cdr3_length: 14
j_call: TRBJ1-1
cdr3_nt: TGCAGTGCTAGGGACTTTGGGATCGGCACTGAAGCTTTCTTT
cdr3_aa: CSARDFGIGTEAFF

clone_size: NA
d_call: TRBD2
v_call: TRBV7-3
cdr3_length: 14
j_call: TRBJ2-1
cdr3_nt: TGTGCCAGCAGCTTGGTGGCGGGAGAGGCTGAGCAGTTCTTC
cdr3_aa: CASSLVAGEAEQFF

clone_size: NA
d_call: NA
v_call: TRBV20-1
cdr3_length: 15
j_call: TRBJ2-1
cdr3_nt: TGCAGTGCTAGAGATATCACTAGCTGGTACAATGAGCAGTTCTTC
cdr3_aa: CSARDITSWYNEQFF

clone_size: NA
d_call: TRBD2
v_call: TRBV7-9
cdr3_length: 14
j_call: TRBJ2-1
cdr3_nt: TGTGCCGGACGACTAGCGGGAAGCTTGAATGAGCAGTTCTTC
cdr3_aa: CAGRLAGSLNEQFF

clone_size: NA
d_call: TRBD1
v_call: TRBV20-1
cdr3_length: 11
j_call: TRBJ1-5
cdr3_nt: TGCGGGGGGACAGCGAAGCAGCCCCAGCATTTT
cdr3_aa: CGGTAKQPQHF

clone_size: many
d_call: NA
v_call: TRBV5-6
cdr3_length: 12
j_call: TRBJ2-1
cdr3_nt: TGTGCCAGCAGCGCACGGGCCTTGGAGGGTTACTTC
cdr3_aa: CASSARALEGYF

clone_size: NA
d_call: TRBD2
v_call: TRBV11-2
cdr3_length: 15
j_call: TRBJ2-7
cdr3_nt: TGTGCCAGCAGCGCTTCCGGGACTAGGCGCCACGAGCAGTACTTC
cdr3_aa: CASSASGTRRHEQYF

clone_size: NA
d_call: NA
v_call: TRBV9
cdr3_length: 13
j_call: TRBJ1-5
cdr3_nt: TGTGCCAGCTCCTGGGGACACAATCAGCCCCAGCATTTT
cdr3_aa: CASSWGHNQPQHF

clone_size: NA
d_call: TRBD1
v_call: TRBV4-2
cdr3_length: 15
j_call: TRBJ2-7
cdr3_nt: TGTGCCAGCAGCCCCAACCCCGGGACAGGGAACGAGCAGTACTTC
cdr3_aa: CASSPNPGTGNEQYF

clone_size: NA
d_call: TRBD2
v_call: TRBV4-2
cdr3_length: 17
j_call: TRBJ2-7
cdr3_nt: TGTGCCAGCAGCCAAGGGGACGAGACTAGCGGGATCTACGAGCAGTACTTC
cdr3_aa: CASSQGDETSGIYEQYF

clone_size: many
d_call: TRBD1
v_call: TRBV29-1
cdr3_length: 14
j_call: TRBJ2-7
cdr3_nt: TGCAGCGTTGTCCTTGACAGGGGACCCTACGAGCAGTACTTC
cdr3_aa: CSVVLDRGPYEQYF

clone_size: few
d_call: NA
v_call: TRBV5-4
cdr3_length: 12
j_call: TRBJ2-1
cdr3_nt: TGTGCCAGCAGCGGATGGGGGGATGAGCAGTTCTTC
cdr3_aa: CASSGWGDEQFF

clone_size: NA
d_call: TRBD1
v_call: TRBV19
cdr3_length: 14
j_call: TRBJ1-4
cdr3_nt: TGTGCCAGTAGAGGGGACAGGGCACCCGAAAAACTGTTTTTT
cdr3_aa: CASRGDRAPEKLFF

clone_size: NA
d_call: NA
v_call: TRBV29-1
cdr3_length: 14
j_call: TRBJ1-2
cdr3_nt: TGCAGCGTTGAGACCGTAGGACAATTCTATGGCTACACCTTC
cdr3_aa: CSVETVGQFYGYTF

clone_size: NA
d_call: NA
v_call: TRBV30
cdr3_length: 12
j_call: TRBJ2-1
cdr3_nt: TGTGCCTGGAGCGATAAAGGGAATGAGCAGTTCTTC
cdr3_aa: CAWSDKGNEQFF

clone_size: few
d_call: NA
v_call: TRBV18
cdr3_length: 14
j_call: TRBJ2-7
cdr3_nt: TGTGCCAGCTCATTTGGACCCTACACCTACGAGCAGTACTTC
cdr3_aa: CASSFGPYTYEQYF

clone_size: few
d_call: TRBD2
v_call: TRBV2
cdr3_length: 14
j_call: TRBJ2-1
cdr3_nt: TGTGCCAGCAGAGACGGGACTAGGTCGAATGAGCAGTTCTTC
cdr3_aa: CASRDGTRSNEQFF

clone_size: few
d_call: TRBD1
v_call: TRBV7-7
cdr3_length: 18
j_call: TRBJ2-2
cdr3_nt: TGTGCCAGCAGCTTAAGGATCGGACAGGGGGGTAACACCGGGGAGCTGTTTTTT
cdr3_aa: CASSLRIGQGGNTGELFF

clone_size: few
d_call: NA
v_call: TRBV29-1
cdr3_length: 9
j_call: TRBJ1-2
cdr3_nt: TGCAGCGTTGATTGGGGCTACACCTTC
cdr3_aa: CSVDWGYTF

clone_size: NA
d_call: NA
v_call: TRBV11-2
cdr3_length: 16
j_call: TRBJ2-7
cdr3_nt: TGTGCCAGCAGCTTAGACGTGGGTTCCAGCTCCTACGAGCAGTACTTC
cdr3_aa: CASSLDVGSSSYEQYF

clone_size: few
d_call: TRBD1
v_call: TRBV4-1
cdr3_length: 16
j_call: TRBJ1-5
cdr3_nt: TGCGCCAGCAGCCAGCCGGGACAGGGGAAGAATCAGCCCCAGCATTTT
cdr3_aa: CASSQPGQGKNQPQHF

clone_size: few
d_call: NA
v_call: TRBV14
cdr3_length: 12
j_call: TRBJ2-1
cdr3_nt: TGTGCCAGCAGCCACTACCTCAACGGGCAGTTCTTC
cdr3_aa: CASSHYLNGQFF

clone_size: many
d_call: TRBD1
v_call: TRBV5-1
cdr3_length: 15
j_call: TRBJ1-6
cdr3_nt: TGCGCCAGCAGCACCCGACAGGGTACGGATTCACCCCTCCACTTT
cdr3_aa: CASSTRQGTDSPLHF

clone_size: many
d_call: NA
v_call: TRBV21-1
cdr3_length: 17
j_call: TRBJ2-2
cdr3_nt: TGTGCCAGCACCTTACTAACTAGCGGTTATAACACCGGGGAGCTGTTTTTT
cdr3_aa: CASTLLTSGYNTGELFF

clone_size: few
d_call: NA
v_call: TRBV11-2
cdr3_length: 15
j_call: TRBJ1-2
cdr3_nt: TGTGCCAGCAGCTTAGATTTCAGGGCGAACTATGGCTACACCTTC
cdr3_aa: CASSLDFRANYGYTF

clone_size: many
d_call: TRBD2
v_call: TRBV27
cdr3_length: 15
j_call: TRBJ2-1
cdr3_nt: TGTGCCAGCAGTTTAAGGAGCGGGAGAAACAATGAGCAGTTCTTC
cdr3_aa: CASSLRSGRNNEQFF

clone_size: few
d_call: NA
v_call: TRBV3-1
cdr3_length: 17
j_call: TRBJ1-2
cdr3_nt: TGTGCCAGCAGCCAAGACCGGGCAGGGAAGCGGTACTATGGCTACACCTTC
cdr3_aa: CASSQDRAGKRYYGYTF

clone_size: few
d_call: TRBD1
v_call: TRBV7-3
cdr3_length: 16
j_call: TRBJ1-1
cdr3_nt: TGTGCCAGCAGCTTAAAGGCTGGGACAGGCGGGAATAAAGCTTTCTTT
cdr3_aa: CASSLKAGTGGNKAFF

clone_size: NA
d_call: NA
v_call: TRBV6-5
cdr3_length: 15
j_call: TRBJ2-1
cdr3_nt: TGTGCCAGCAGTTACCCCCTGGGGCGCGACAATGAGCAGTTCTTC
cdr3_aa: CASSYPLGRDNEQFF

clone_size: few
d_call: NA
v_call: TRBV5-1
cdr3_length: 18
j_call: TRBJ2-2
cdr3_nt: TGCGCCAGCAGCTTGGACGTACCCACCTTAGGGAACACCGGGGAGCTGTTTTTT
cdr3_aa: CASSLDVPTLGNTGELFF

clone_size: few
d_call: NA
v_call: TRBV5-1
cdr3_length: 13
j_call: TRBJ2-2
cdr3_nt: TGCGCCAGCCGTAAATACGGGCCCGGGGAGCTGTTTTTT
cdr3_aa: CASRKYGPGELFF

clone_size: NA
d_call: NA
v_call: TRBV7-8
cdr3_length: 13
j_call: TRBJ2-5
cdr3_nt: TGTGCCAGCAGCTTATACCGGTTAGAGACCCAGTACTTC
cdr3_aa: CASSLYRLETQYF

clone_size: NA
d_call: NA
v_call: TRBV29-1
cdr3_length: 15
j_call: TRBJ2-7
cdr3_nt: TGCAGCGTTGAAACGGACGACAGGACGGCGGACGAGCAGTACTTC
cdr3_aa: CSVETDDRTADEQYF

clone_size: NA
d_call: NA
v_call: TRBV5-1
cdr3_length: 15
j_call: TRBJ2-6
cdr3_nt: TGCGCCAGCAGCCCGCCGGTTGGTGGGGCCAACGTCCTGACTTTC
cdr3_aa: CASSPPVGGANVLTF

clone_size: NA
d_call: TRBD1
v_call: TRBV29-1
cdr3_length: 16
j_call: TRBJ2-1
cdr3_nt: TGCAGCGTTGAAGTCTTCGGACAGGGGGGTTACAATGAGCAGTTCTTC
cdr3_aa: CSVEVFGQGGYNEQFF

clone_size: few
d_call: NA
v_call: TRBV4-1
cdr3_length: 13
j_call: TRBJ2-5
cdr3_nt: TGCGCCAGCAGCACCCCCTCCCAAGAGACCCAGTACTTC
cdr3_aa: CASSTPSQETQYF

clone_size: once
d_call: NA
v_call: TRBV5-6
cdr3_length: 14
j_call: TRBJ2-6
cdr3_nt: TGTGCCAGCAGCTTAGAGGTCAGTTCCAACGTCCTGACTTTC
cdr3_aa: CASSLEVSSNVLTF

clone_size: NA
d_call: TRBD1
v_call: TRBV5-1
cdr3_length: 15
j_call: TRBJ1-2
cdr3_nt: TGCGCCAGCAGCGAGGACAGGCCTACCAACTATGGCTACACCTTC
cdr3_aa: CASSEDRPTNYGYTF

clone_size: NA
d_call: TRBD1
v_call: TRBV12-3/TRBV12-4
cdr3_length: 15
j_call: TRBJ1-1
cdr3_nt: TGTGCCAGCAGTCCCTACTCACAGGGGAGGACTGAAGCTTTCTTT
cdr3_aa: CASSPYSQGRTEAFF

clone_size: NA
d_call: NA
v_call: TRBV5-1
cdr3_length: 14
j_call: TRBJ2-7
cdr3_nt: TGCGCCAGCAGCTCGTCAAGGGTAGACTACGAGCAGTACTTC
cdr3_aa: CASSSSRVDYEQYF

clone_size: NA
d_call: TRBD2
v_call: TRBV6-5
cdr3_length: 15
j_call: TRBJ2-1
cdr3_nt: TGTGCCAGCAGTTACCTTCCCGGGACTACCGGTGAGCAGTTCTTC
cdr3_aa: CASSYLPGTTGEQFF

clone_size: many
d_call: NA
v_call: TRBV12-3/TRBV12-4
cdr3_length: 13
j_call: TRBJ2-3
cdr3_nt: TGTGCCAGCAGTTTCTATTCGGGTGATACGCAGTATTTT
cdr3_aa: CASSFYSGDTQYF

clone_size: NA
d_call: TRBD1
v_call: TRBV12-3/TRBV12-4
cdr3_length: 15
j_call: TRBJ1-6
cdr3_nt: TGTGCCAGCAGCCAGACAGGGGGGTATAATTCACCCCTCCACTTT
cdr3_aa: CASSQTGGYNSPLHF

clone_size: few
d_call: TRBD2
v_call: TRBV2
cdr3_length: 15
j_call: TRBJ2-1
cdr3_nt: TGTGCCAGCAGTGCCCGGACTAGCGGACACAATGAGCAGTTCTTC
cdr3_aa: CASSARTSGHNEQFF

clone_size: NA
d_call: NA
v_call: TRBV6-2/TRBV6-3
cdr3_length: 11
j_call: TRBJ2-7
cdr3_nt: TGTGCCACCCAGTTCCGATACCTACAGTACTTC
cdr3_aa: CATQFRYLQYF

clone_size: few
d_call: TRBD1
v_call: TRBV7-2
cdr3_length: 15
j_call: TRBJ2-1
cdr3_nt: TGTGCCAGCAGGATGGACAGGGCTCGGGGCAATGAGCAGTTCTTC
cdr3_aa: CASRMDRARGNEQFF

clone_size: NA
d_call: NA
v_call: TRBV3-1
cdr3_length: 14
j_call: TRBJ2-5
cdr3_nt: TGTGCCAGCAGCCACCGGGACATTAGAGGGACCCAGTACTTC
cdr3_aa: CASSHRDIRGTQYF

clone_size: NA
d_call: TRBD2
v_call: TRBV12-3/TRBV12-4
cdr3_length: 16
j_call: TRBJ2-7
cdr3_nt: TGTGCCAGCAGTTTAAGCACGGCGGGGGGGCTCTACGAGCAGTACTTC
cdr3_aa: CASSLSTAGGLYEQYF

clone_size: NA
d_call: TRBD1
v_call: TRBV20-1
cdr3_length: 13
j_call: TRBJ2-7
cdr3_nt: TGCAGTGCGATCCGGGACAGGGGGCAAGAGCAGTACTTC
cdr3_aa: CSAIRDRGQEQYF

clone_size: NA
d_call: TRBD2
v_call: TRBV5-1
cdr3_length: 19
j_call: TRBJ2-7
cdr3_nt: TGCGCCAGCAGCTTGAATTGGCGAACTAGCGGGAGGTCTACCTACGAGCAGTACTTC
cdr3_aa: CASSLNWRTSGRSTYEQYF

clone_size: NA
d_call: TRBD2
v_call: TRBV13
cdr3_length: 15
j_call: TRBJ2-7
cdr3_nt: TGTGCCAGCAGCCCCGGGACTAGCGCTTTCTACGAGCAGTACTTC
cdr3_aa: CASSPGTSAFYEQYF

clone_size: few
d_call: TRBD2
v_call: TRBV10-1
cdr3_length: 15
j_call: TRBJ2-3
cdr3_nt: TGCGCCAGCAGTGAGACCCAAGCGGGAGACCATACGCAGTATTTT
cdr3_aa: CASSETQAGDHTQYF